The 5 T cell receptor beta chains below were found in one sample sequenced in a study of Ad26.COV2.S vaccination and SARS-CoV-2 variants. Profiled with immunoSEQ multiplex PCR; TCRdb holds only in-frame clones, not every one. The table shows some 640,000 clones, with 89% occurring only once. Indicated treatment: about 20 received Ad26.COV2.S at low or high dose, single or two shots; a few received placebo; per-sample allocation not given. Sample collection was performed on day 63 after the first vaccine or placebo injection. The source material was peripheral blood, sampled in a trial of Ad26.COV2.S vaccine versus placebo. Receptors originate from a person between 18 and 65 years old who received the Ad26.COV2.S COVID-19 vaccine or a placebo.

The CDR3 reads CASSPQGANYGYTF. In DNA, the CDR3 is TGCGCCAGCAGCCCACAGGGGGCTAACTATGGCTACACCTTC. The V gene is TRBV5-1, the J gene TRBJ1-2; TRBD1 agrees at 8 bases. Germline loops: CDR1 SGHRS, CDR2 YFSETQ. V trimming: 4 bases; J trimming: 0 bases; junction bases outside the gene matches: 2. The CDR3 consists of 14 residues.

The chain has TRBV21-1 and TRBJ2-5; TRBD1, as called in the table, went unchecked against the DNA. TRBV21-1 is classified as a pseudogene. The CDR3 extends over 16 amino acids. This CDR3 is CASSMSPGGRGETQYF. The CDR3 DNA is TGTGCCAGCAGCATGTCCCCAGGGGGTCGAGGAGAGACCCAGTACTTC.

Concerning this clone: This sample also contains other DNA sequences that code for the same CDR3. The chain employs TRBV12-3 or TRBV12-4 and TRBJ1-5; the D is unclear. This CDR3 spans 12 amino acids. V lost 1 base, J lost 2 bases, and 0 bases lay in between. In DNA form, the CDR3 reads TGTGCCAGCAGTTTAGGCAATCAGCCCCAGCATTTT. Residues: CASSLGNQPQHF.

This clone appeared a single time. Written as DNA, the CDR3 is TGTGCCAGCAGACACCGGACAGGAGGCTATGGCTACACCTTC. It encodes CASRHRTGGYGYTF. The chain is built from TRBV7-9 and TRBJ1-2, with 7 positions matching TRBD1. With V trimmed by 6 bases and J by 4 bases, 8 bases remained unmatched. The CDR3 has 14 amino acids. Germline loops: CDR1 SEHNR, CDR2 FQNEAQ (reference sequence).

This chain uses TRBV6-5 with TRBJ1-3; maybe TRBD1 (5 bases). The V gene's germline CDR1 is MNHEY and CDR2 SVGAGI. Trimming stripped 3 bases from V and 0 bases from J, with 9 bases between. The CDR3 covers 15 residues. The CDR3 DNA reads TGTGCCAGCAGTTATGACAGCCTCTCTGGAAACACCATATATTTT. This sequence encodes CASSYDSLSGNTIYF.